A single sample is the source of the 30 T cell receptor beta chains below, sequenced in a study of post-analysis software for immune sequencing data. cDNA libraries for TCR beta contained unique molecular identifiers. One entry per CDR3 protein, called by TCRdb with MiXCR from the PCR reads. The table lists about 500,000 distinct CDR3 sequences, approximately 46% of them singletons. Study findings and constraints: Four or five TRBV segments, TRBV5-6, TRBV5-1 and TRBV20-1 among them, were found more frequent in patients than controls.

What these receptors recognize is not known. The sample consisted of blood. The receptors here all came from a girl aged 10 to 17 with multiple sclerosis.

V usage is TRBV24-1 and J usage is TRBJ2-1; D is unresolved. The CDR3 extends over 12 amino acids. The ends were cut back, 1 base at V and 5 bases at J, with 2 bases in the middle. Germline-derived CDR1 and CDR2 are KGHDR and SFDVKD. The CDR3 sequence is CATSDFDNEQFF. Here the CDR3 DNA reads TGTGCCACCAGTGATTTCGACAATGAGCAGTTCTTC.

Here the CDR3 reads CASSVEASADTQYF. CDR3 bases: TGTGCCAGCAGCGTAGAGGCTTCGGCAGATACGCAGTATTTT. The gene calls are TRBV9 and TRBJ2-3; D gene unclear. The ends were cut back, 0 bases at V and 4 bases at J, with 9 bases in the middle. There are 14 residues in the CDR3. CDR1 and CDR2 (germline): SGDLS, YYNGEE. Full variable domain (outside the CDR3, taken from reference TRBV9 and TRBJ2-3): DSGVTQTPKHLITATGQRVTLRCSPRSGDLSVYWYQQSLDQGLQFLIQYYNGEERAKGNILERFSAQQFPDLHSELNLSSLELGDSALYFCASSVEASADTQYFGPGTRLTVL.

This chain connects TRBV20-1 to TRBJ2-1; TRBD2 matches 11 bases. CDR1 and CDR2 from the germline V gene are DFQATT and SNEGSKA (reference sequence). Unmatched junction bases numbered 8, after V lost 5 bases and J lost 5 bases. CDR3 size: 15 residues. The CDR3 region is CSASTGLAGNNEQFF. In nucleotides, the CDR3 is TGCAGTGCTTCTACCGGACTAGCGGGCAACAATGAGCAGTTCTTC.

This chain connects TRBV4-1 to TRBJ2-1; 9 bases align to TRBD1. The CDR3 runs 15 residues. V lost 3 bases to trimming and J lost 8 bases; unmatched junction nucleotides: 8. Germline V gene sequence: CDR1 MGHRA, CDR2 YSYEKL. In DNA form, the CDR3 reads TGCGCCAGCAGCCACCCTATTACAGGGGGCTATGAGCAGTTCTTC. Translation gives CASSHPITGGYEQFF.

As DNA, the CDR3 is TGCGCCAGCAGCCTAGCCTCGGGGGGCGGCACAGATACGCAGTATTTT. This translates into CASSLASGGGTDTQYF. The chain couples TRBV4-3 to TRBJ2-3, with D possibly TRBD2 on 7 matching bases. V lost 4 bases to trimming and J lost 1 base, with 15 bases between them. CDR1 and CDR2 (germline): LGHNA, YSLEER. The length of the CDR3 is 16 residues.

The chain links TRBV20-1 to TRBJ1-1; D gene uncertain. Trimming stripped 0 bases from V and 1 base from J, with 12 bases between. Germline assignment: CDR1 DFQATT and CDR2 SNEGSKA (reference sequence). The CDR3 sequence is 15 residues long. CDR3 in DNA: TGCAGTGCTAGAGATTGGGAGGGTCAGAACACTGAAGCTTTCTTT. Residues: CSARDWEGQNTEAFF.

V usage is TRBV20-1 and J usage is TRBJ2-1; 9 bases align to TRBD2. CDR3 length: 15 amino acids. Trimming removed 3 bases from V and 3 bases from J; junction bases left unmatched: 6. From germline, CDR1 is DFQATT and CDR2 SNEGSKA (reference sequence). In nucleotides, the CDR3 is TGCAGTGCTAGTAGTCCGCGGGAGGGCTACAATGAGCAGTTCTTC. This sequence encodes CSASSPREGYNEQFF.

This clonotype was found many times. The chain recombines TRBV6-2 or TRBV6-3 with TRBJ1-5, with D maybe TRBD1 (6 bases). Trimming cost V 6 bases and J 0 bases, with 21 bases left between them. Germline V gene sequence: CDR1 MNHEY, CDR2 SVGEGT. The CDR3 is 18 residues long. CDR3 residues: CASSIQGPLDNSNQPQHF. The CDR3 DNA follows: TGTGCCAGCAGCATTCAGGGGCCCTTGGACAATAGCAATCAGCCCCAGCATTTT.

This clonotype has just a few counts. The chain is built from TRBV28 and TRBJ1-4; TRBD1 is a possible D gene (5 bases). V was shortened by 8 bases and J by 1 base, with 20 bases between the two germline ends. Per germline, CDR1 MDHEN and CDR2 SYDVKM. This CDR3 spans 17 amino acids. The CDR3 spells CASAKPTDLGTNEKLFF. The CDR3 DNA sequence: TGTGCCAGCGCGAAACCGACAGATTTGGGAACTAATGAAAAACTGTTTTTT. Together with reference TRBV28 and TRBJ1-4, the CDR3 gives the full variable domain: DVKVTQSSRYLVKRTGEKVFLECVQDMDHENMFWYRQDPGLGLRLIYFSYDVKMKEKGDIPEGYSVSREKKERFSLILESASTNQTSMYLCASAKPTDLGTNEKLFFGSGTQLSVL.

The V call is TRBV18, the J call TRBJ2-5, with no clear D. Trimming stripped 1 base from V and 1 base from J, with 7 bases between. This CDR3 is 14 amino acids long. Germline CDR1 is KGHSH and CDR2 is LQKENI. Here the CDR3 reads CASSPQGSQETQYF. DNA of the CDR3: TGTGCCAGCTCACCACAGGGATCCCAAGAGACCCAGTACTTC.

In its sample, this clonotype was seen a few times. The chain's CDR3 is CSATLAGVKNEQFF. The DNA for the CDR3 is TGCAGTGCTACGCTAGCGGGAGTAAAGAATGAGCAGTTCTTC. The chain has TRBV20-1 and TRBJ2-1; 10 positions agree with TRBD2. Germline V gives CDR1 DFQATT, CDR2 SNEGSKA (reference sequence). V lost 4 bases and J lost 7; bases outside the gene matches: 7. The CDR3 sequence is 14 residues long.

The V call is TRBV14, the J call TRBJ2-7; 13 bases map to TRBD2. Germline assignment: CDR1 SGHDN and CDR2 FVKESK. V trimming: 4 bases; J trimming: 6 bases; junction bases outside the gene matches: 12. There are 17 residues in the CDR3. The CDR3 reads CASSPTATLAGGPEQYF. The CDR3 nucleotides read TGTGCCAGCAGCCCTACTGCGACACTAGCGGGAGGGCCCGAGCAGTACTTC.

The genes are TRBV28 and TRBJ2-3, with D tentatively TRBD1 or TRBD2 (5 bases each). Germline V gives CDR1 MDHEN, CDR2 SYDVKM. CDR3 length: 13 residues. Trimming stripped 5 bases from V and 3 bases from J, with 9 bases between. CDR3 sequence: CASSPGATDTQYF. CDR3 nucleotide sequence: TGTGCCAGCAGTCCCGGGGCAACAGATACGCAGTATTTT.

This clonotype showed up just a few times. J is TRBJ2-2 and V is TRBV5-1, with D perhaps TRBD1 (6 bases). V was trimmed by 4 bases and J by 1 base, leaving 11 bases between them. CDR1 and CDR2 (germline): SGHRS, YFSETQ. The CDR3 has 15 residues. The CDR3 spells CASSPRTENTGELFF. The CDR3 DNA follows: TGCGCCAGCAGCCCCCGGACAGAGAACACCGGGGAGCTGTTTTTT.

As DNA, the CDR3 is TGTGCCAGCAGCGTAGGACAGCGGGGTCCCTCCCAAGAGACCCAGTACTTC. It is translated as CASSVGQRGPSQETQYF. The rearrangement joins TRBV9 to TRBJ2-5; 7 bases map to TRBD2. V lost 0 bases to trimming and J lost 1 base; unmatched junction nucleotides: 9. Per the germline V gene, CDR1 is SGDLS and CDR2 is YYNGEE. The CDR3 sequence is 17 residues long.

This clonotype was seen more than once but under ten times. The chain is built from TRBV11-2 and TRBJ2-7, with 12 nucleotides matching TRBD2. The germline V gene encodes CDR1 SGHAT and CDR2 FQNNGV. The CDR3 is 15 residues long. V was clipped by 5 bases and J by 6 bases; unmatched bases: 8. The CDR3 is CASSPTTSGSGEQYF. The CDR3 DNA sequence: TGTGCCAGCAGCCCAACGACTAGCGGGAGCGGCGAGCAGTACTTC.

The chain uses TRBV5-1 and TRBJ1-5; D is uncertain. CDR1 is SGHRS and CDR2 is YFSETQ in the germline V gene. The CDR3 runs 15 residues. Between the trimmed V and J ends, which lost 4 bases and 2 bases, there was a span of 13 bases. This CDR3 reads CASSHDGQGNQPQHF. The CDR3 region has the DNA TGCGCCAGCAGCCACGATGGGCAGGGCAATCAGCCCCAGCATTTT.

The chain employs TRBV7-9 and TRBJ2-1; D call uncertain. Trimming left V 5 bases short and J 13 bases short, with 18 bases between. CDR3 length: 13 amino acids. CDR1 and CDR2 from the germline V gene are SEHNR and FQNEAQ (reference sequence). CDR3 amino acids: CASSPQALIVQFF. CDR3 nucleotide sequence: TGTGCCAGCAGCCCGCAGGCTCTAATCGTTCAGTTCTTC.

The CDR3 loop reads CASNIQLTEAFF. In nucleotides, the CDR3 is TGTGCCAGCAATATACAGTTGACTGAAGCTTTCTTT. The rearrangement joins TRBV12-3 or TRBV12-4 to TRBJ1-1; D unresolved. V was shortened by 7 bases and J by 5 bases, with 11 bases between the two germline ends. The CDR3 contains 12 residues.

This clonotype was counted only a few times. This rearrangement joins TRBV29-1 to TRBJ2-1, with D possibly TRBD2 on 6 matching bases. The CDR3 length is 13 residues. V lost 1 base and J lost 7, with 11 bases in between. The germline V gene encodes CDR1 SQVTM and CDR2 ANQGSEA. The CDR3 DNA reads TGCAGCGTTGAAGCGGGAGTGGGTAATGAGCAGTTCTTC. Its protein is CSVEAGVGNEQFF.

The CDR3 region is CASSPLLAKNIQYF. The CDR3 nucleotides read TGTGCCAGCAGCCCCCTATTAGCCAAAAACATTCAGTACTTC. The chain joins TRBV27 to TRBJ2-4; unclear D gene. Germline V gives CDR1 MNHEY, CDR2 SMNVEV (reference sequence). The V and J ends lost 6 bases and 0 bases respectively, with 9 bases between them. The CDR3 is 14 amino acids.

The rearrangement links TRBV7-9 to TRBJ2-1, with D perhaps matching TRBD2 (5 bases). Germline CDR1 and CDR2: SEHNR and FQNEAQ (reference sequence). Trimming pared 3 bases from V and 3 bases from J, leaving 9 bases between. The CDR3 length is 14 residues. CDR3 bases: TGTGCCAGCAGCTTGCGGGCTAGCTACAATGAGCAGTTCTTC. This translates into CASSLRASYNEQFF.

The CDR3 coding sequence is TGTGCCAGCAGCTTAGCTGCGGAAGAGACCCAGTACTTC. Protein product: CASSLAAEETQYF. The chain combines TRBV7-8 with TRBJ2-7, with D unclear. The J call may be wrong; the DNA end is better matched by TRBJ2-5. The CDR3 sequence is 13 residues long. The germline gives CDR1 SGHVS, CDR2 FQNEAQ.

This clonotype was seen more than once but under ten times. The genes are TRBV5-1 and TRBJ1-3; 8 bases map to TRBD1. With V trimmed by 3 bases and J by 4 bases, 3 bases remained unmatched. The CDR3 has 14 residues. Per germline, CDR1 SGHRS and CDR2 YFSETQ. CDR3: CASSSDRGGNTIYF. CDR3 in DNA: TGCGCCAGCAGCTCCGACAGGGGCGGAAACACCATATATTTT.

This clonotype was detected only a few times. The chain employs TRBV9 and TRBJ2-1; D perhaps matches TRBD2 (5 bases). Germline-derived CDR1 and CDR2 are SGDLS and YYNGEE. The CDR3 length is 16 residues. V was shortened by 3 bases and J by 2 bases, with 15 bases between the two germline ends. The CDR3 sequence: CASSADLRGPYNEQFF. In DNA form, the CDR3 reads TGTGCCAGCAGCGCCGACCTTCGCGGGCCCTACAATGAGCAGTTCTTC.

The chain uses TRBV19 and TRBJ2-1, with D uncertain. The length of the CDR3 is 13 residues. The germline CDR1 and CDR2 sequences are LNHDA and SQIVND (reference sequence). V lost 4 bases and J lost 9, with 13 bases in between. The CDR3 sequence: CASSRPWRREQFF. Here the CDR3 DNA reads TGTGCCAGTAGTAGGCCTTGGCGACGTGAGCAGTTCTTC.

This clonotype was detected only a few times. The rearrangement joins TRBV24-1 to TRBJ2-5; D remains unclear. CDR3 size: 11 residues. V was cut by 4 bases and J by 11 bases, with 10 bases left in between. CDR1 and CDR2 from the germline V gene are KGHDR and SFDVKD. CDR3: CATSDPWVQYF. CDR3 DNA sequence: TGTGCCACCAGTGACCCTTGGGTGCAGTACTTC.

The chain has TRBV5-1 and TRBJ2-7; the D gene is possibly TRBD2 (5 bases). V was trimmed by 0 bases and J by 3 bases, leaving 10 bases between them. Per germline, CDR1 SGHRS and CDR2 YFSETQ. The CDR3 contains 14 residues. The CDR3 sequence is CASSLGRSDYEQYF. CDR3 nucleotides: TGCGCCAGCAGCTTGGGTCGTAGCGACTACGAGCAGTACTTC.

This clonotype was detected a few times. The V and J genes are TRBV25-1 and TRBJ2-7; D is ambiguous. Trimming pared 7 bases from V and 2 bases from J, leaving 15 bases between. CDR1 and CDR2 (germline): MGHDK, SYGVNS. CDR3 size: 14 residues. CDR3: CASISPDLPYEQYF. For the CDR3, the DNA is TGTGCCAGCATCTCTCCGGACCTCCCCTACGAGCAGTACTTC.

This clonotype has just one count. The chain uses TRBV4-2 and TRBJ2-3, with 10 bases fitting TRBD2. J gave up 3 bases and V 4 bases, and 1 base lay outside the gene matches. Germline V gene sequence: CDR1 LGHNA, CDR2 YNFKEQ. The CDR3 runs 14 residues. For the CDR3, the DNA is TGTGCCAGCAGCCGTAGCGGGAGGACAGATACGCAGTATTTT. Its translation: CASSRSGRTDTQYF.